Listed below are T cell receptor beta chains from one sample, sequenced in a study of blood T cell repertoires in COVID-19. Some clones are missing from TCRdb's copy, which holds only in-frame ones; the method was immunoSEQ multiplex PCR. Here the sample spans about 150,000 clones, 65% to 90% being singletons. The specimen was peripheral blood. These receptor sequences come from a woman aged 55 to 70 with COVID-19, enrolled during active disease. CDR3s include the opening cysteine and the closing phenylalanine or tryptophan. Each record gives: D gene, clone size, J gene, V gene, CDR3 protein, CDR3 DNA. The D gene is left open where the match is weak. Where a row states a size, it is once, few, many or the class of an expanded clone; other rows omit it.

>NA|NA|TRBJ1-1|TRBV25-1
CASKDPGRTTEAFF
TGTGCCAGCAAAGACCCAGGGCGCACCACTGAAGCTTTCTTT
>NA|NA|TRBJ1-4|TRBV6-5
CASSYSGTRANEKLFF
TGTGCCAGCAGTTACTCGGGAACTAGGGCTAATGAAAAACTGTTTTTT
>NA|once|TRBJ2-1|TRBV19
CASSISRGRYNEQFF
TGTGCCAGTAGTATTAGTAGGGGCCGATACAATGAGCAGTTCTTC
>NA|NA|TRBJ1-1|TRBV5-4
CASSSGGARAEAFF
TGTGCCAGCAGTTCAGGAGGGGCGCGCGCTGAAGCTTTCTTT
>NA|NA|TRBJ1-6|TRBV9
CASSPQGGYNSPLHF
TGTGCCAGCAGCCCCCAAGGGGGCTATAATTCACCCCTCCACTTT
>TRBD2|NA|TRBJ2-2|TRBV11-3
CASSAGTSGSKGLFF
TGTGCCAGCAGCGCAGGGACTAGCGGGAGTAAGGGGCTGTTTTTT
>NA|once|TRBJ1-1|TRBV29-1
CSPGLATLNTEAFF
TGCAGCCCTGGCTTGGCCACCTTGAACACTGAAGCTTTCTTT
>TRBD1|NA|TRBJ1-5|TRBV7-2
CASRPGTGSQGNQPQHF
TGTGCCAGCAGGCCCGGGACAGGGAGTCAAGGCAATCAGCCCCAGCATTTT
>TRBD1|NA|TRBJ1-4|TRBV5-1
CASSPNVTGGREKLFF
TGCGCCAGCAGCCCAAACGTGACAGGGGGTCGTGAAAAACTGTTTTTT
>NA|once|TRBJ1-4|TRBV19
CASTRQGAEKLFF
TGTGCCAGTACTCGGCAGGGCGCTGAAAAACTGTTTTTT
>TRBD1|once|TRBJ2-3|TRBV2
CASSLRDRGVPDTQYF
TGTGCCAGCAGTCTCCGGGACAGGGGTGTACCAGATACGCAGTATTTT
>TRBD1|NA|TRBJ1-5|TRBV2
CASRDRGPGLSNQPQHF
TGTGCCAGCAGAGACAGGGGGCCGGGGTTAAGCAATCAGCCCCAGCATTTT
>TRBD1|NA|TRBJ1-1|TRBV5-1
CASSVNRGATEAFF
TGCGCCAGCAGCGTCAACAGGGGGGCCACTGAAGCTTTCTTT
>NA|NA|TRBJ1-1|TRBV18
CASSETMNTEAFF
TGTGCCAGCTCAGAGACTATGAACACTGAAGCTTTCTTT
>NA|once|TRBJ1-1|TRBV5-1
CASSPGRTAVATEAFF
TGCGCCAGCAGCCCCGGGAGGACGGCGGTCGCCACTGAAGCTTTCTTT
>TRBD2|once|TRBJ2-3|TRBV11-2
CASSLASGVSF
TGTGCCAGCAGCTTAGCAAGCGGGGTTAGCTTT
>NA|NA|TRBJ1-3|TRBV5-8
CASSFTTITGNTIYF
TGTGCCAGCAGCTTTACCACAATAACTGGAAACACCATATATTTT
>TRBD1|NA|TRBJ2-1|TRBV3-1/TRBV3-2
CASSRQGNEQFF
TGTGCCAGCAGCCGACAGGGAAATGAGCAGTTCTTC
>TRBD1|NA|TRBJ2-7|TRBV7-2
CASSWGQGYDEQYF
TGTGCCAGCAGCTGGGGACAGGGGTACGACGAGCAGTACTTC
>TRBD1|NA|TRBJ2-3|TRBV18
CASSPSGQGSTDTQYF
TGTGCCAGCTCACCGTCAGGACAGGGGAGCACAGATACGCAGTATTTT
>NA|NA|TRBJ1-2|TRBV6-1
CASSDRGRYGYTF
TGTGCCAGCAGTGATCGGGGGAGGTATGGCTACACCTTC
>NA|once|TRBJ2-5|TRBV21-1
CASSKRATGSQETQYF
TGTGCCAGCAGCAAAAGGGCGACAGGGTCTCAAGAGACCCAGTACTTC
>TRBD1|once|TRBJ1-5|TRBV2
CASMFARDRGRRSNQPQHF
TGTGCCAGTATGTTTGCCCGGGACAGGGGTCGGAGGAGCAATCAGCCCCAGCATTTT
>TRBD1|once|TRBJ1-5|TRBV18
CASSRLTGDQPQHF
TGTGCCAGCTCACGCTTGACAGGGGATCAGCCCCAGCATTTT
>TRBD1|NA|TRBJ1-1|TRBV20-1
CSASPYTGARPNTEAFF
TGCAGTGCTAGTCCTTACACAGGGGCGCGTCCAAACACTGAAGCTTTCTTT
>TRBD2|NA|TRBJ2-3|TRBV14
CASSLGISGRATNTQYF
TGTGCCAGCAGCCTGGGTATTAGCGGGAGGGCCACAAATACGCAGTATTTT
>NA|NA|TRBJ1-2|TRBV6-6
CACGRGAGYGYTF
TGTGCCTGTGGGCGGGGCGCAGGCTATGGCTACACCTTC
>TRBD1|NA|TRBJ2-1|TRBV9
CASSPPDRSRNEQFF
TGTGCCAGCAGCCCCCCGGACAGGAGTCGCAATGAGCAGTTCTTC
>TRBD2|NA|TRBJ2-3|TRBV2
CASKALAGATDTQYF
TGTGCCAGCAAGGCCCTAGCGGGGGCCACAGATACGCAGTATTTT
>TRBD1|NA|TRBJ2-1|TRBV7-7
CASSPGGHNEQFF
TGTGCTAGCAGCCCAGGGGGCCACAATGAGCAGTTCTTC
>TRBD1|NA|TRBJ1-1|TRBV4-1
CASSSPGQGRTEAFF
TGCGCCAGCAGCTCCCCGGGACAGGGACGTACTGAAGCTTTCTTT
>NA|NA|TRBJ2-7|TRBV7-9
CASSSSGSYEQYF
TGTGCCAGCAGCTCCAGCGGGTCCTACGAGCAGTACTTC
>NA|NA|TRBJ1-1|TRBV6-5
CASTQGTAVNTEAFF
TGTGCCAGCACTCAGGGGACGGCAGTGAACACTGAAGCTTTCTTT
>NA|NA|TRBJ2-5|TRBV9
CASSVASRSQETQYF
TGTGCCAGCAGCGTAGCTAGCAGGTCGCAAGAGACCCAGTACTTC
>NA|NA|TRBJ1-3|TRBV5-1
CASSLQGLNSGNTIYF
TGCGCCAGCAGCTTGCAGGGACTAAACTCTGGAAACACCATATATTTT
>NA|NA|TRBJ1-6|TRBV10-2
CASALPGPRRPLHF
TGCGCCAGCGCGCTCCCGGGTCCACGAAGGCCCCTCCACTTT
>TRBD2|NA|TRBJ2-7|TRBV7-9
CASSLEGQRGEQYF
TGTGCCAGCAGCTTAGAAGGCCAGCGGGGAGAGCAGTACTTC
>NA|NA|TRBJ1-5|TRBV19
CASSRGAVLNQPQHF
TGTGCCAGTAGTCGGGGGGCGGTGTTAAATCAGCCCCAGCATTTT
>NA|NA|TRBJ2-1|TRBV10-1
CASSDGAGSYNEQFF
TGCGCCAGCAGTGATGGGGCCGGCTCCTACAATGAGCAGTTCTTC
>NA|NA|TRBJ2-6|TRBV30
CAWAPSSGANVLTF
TGTGCCTGGGCCCCCAGCTCTGGGGCCAACGTCCTGACTTTC
>NA|NA|TRBJ1-4|TRBV11-2
CASSSGDFSGEKLFF
TGTGCCAGCAGCTCGGGGGACTTTAGTGGTGAAAAACTGTTTTTT
>NA|NA|TRBJ2-2|TRBV3-1/TRBV3-2
CASSLYGGGITGELFF
TGTGCCAGCAGCCTGTATGGCGGAGGAATCACCGGGGAGCTGTTTTTT
>NA|NA|TRBJ1-3|TRBV5-1
CASSANRDTLSGNTIYF
TGCGCCAGCAGCGCTAACCGGGACACCCTCTCTGGAAACACCATATATTTT
>TRBD2|NA|TRBJ2-7|TRBV3-1/TRBV3-2
CASSQYSGKSSYEQYF
TGTGCCAGCAGCCAATATAGCGGGAAGAGCTCCTACGAGCAGTACTTC
>TRBD1|NA|TRBJ1-1|TRBV3-1/TRBV3-2
CASSPGQGAAFF
TGTGCCAGCAGCCCGGGACAGGGAGCAGCTTTCTTT
>TRBD1|once|TRBJ1-1|TRBV3-1/TRBV3-2
CASTSGQLYTEAFF
TGTGCCAGCACCTCGGGACAGTTATACACTGAAGCTTTCTTT
>NA|NA|TRBJ1-2|TRBV7-9
CASDRANYGYTF
TGTGCCAGCGACAGAGCTAACTATGGCTACACCTTC
>NA|NA|TRBJ2-5|TRBV24-1
CATSDGDNQETQYF
TGTGCCACCAGTGATGGTGACAACCAAGAGACCCAGTACTTC
>NA|NA|TRBJ1-1|TRBV2
CASSEAVSGTEAFF
TGTGCCAGCAGTGAAGCGGTCTCAGGAACTGAAGCTTTCTTT
>NA|few|TRBJ2-2|TRBV11-2
CASSSRGTQTNTGELFF
TGTGCCAGCAGCTCCCGCGGGACTCAGACGAACACCGGGGAGCTGTTTTTT
>TRBD1|few|TRBJ1-4|TRBV12-5
CASGSGQGAVEKLFF
TGTGCTAGTGGTTCGGGACAGGGGGCGGTTGAAAAACTGTTTTTT
>NA|NA|TRBJ1-1|TRBV4-1
CASSLEVAGNTEAFF
TGCGCCAGCAGCCTCGAAGTAGCCGGGAACACTGAAGCTTTCTTT
>NA|NA|TRBJ1-2|TRBV18
CASSAGLQGSSGYTF
TGTGCCAGCTCTGCTGGGCTTCAGGGGTCGTCTGGCTACACCTTC